This T cell receptor (beta chain) was observed in a study of monozygotic twins with inflammatory bowel disease. As regards this clonotype: Its specificity is not known.

TCRdb re-called the 5' RACE reads and catalogs CDR3 proteins one per entry, DNA excluded. The sample totals more than 95,000 distinct CDR3 sequences; its top ten clones hold roughly 1.9%. Germline V gene data show CDR1 as SGHVS and CDR2 as FQNEAQ. The CDR3 sequence is 16 residues long. Staff drew an approximately 2.3 ml blood sample from each donor. Study results and limitations: Among IBD patients, fewer clonotypes were shared with others than among healthy twins, especially with disease activity. Between concordant and discordant twins, repertoire similarity failed to differ, a result that limited power may explain.

The clonotype comes from a human donor with ulcerative colitis or Crohn's disease, or a healthy co-twin of an affected twin (not recorded which). Sequencing was done on a sample of blood. This chain joins TRBV7-8 and TRBJ1-1. CDR3 in amino acids: CASSLDSGWGETEAFF.